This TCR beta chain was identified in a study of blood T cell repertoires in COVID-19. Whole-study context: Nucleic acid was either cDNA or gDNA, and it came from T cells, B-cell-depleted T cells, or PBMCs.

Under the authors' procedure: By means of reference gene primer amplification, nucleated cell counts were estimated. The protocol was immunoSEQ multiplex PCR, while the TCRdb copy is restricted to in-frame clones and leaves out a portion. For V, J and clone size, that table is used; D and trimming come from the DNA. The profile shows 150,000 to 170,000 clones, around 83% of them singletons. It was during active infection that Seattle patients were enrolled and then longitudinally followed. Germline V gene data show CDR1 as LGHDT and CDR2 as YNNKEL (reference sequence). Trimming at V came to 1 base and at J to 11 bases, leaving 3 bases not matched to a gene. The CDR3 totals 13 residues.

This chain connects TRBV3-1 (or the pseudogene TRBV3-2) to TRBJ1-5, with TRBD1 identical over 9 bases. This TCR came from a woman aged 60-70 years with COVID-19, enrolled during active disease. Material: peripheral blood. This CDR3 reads CASSQAGQGAQHF. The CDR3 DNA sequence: TGTGCCAGCAGCCAAGCGGGACAGGGAGCCCAGCATTTT.